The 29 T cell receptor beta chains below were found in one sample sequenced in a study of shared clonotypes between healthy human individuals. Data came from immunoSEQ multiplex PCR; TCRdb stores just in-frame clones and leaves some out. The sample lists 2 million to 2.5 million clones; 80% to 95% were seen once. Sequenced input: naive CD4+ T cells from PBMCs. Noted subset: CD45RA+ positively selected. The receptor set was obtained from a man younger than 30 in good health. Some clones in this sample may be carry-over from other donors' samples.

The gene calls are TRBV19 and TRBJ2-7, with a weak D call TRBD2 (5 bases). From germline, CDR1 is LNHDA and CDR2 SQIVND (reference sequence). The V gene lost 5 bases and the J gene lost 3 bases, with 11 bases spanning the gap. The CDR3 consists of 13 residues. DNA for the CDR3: TGTGCCAGTAGTCGGACTTACCTCTACGAGCAGTACTTC. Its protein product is CASSRTYLYEQYF.

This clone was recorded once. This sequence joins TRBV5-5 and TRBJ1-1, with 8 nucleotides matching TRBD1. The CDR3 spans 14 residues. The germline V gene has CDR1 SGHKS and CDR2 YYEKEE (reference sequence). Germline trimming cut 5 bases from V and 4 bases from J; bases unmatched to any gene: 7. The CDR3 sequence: CASRQGARGTEAFF. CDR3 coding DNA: TGTGCCAGCAGGCAGGGGGCGCGGGGCACTGAAGCTTTCTTT.

Here the CDR3 reads CASRKTTGTYEAFF. Here the CDR3 DNA reads TGTGCCAGCAGAAAAACAACAGGAACCTATGAAGCTTTCTTT. The chain employs TRBV7-3 and TRBJ1-1; D perhaps matches TRBD1 (5 bases). The CDR3 has 14 amino acids. Trimming pared 6 bases from V and 7 bases from J, leaving 18 bases between. CDR1 and CDR2 (germline): SGHTA, FQGTGA.

CDR3 protein: CASSPRVLAGGQSYEQYF. CDR3 sequence (DNA): TGTGCCAGCTCACCGCGAGTTCTAGCGGGAGGCCAGTCTTACGAGCAGTACTTC. The chain carries TRBV18 and TRBJ2-7; TRBD2 agrees at 11 bases. Germline V CDR1 and CDR2: KGHSH, LQKENI. This CDR3 comprises 18 residues. The J segment lost 4 bases and the V segment lost 3 bases, leaving 14 bases of the junction unmatched.

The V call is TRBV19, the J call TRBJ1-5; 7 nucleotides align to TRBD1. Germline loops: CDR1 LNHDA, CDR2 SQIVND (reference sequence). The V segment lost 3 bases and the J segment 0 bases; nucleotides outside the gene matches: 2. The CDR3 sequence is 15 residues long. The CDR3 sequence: CASSITGDSNQPQHF. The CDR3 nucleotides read TGTGCCAGTAGTATCACAGGGGATAGCAATCAGCCCCAGCATTTT.

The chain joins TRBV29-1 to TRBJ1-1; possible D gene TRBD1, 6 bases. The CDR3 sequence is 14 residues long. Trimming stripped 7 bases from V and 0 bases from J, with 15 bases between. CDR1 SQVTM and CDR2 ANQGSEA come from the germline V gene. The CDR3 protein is CSAREDSLNTEAFF. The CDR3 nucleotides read TGCAGCGCCAGGGAGGACAGCTTGAACACTGAAGCTTTCTTT.

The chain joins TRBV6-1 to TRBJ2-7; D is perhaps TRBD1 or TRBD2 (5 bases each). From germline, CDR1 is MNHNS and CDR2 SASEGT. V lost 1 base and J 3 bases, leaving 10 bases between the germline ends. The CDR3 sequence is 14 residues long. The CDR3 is CASSEVQGVYEQYF. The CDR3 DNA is TGTGCCAGCAGTGAAGTCCAGGGAGTCTACGAGCAGTACTTC.

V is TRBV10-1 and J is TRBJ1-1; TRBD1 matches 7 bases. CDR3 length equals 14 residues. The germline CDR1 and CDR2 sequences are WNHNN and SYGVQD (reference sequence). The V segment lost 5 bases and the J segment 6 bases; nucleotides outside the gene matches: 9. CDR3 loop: CASSRDRVNPEAFF. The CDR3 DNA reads TGCGCCAGCAGTCGCGACAGGGTTAATCCTGAAGCTTTCTTT.

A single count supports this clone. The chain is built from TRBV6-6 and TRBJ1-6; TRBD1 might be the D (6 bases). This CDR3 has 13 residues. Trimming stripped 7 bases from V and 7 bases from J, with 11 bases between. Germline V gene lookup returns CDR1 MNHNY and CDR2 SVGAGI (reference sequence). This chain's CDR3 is CASIQGWNSPLHF. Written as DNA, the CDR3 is TGTGCCAGCATACAGGGCTGGAATTCACCCCTCCACTTT.

CDR3 DNA: TGTGCCAGCAGCTTCTTCAGGGGTACCTACAATGAGCAGTTCTTC. Its protein is CASSFFRGTYNEQFF. The chain uses TRBV5-6 and TRBJ2-1, with TRBD1 as a possible D gene (6 bases). V lost 2 bases and J 2 bases, leaving 11 bases between the germline ends. The CDR3 extends over 15 amino acids. In germline, CDR1 is SGHDT, CDR2 YYEEEE.

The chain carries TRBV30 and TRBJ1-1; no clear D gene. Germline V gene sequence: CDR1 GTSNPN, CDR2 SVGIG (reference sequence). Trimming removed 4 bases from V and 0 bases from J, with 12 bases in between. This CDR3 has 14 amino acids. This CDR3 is CAWMPKGLNTEAFF. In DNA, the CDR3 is TGTGCCTGGATGCCCAAGGGTCTGAACACTGAAGCTTTCTTT.

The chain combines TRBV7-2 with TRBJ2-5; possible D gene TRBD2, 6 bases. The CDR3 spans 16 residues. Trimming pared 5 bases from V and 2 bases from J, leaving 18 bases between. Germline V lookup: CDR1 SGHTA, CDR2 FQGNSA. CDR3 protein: CASSEGSGDLQETQYF. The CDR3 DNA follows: TGTGCCAGCAGCGAGGGGTCGGGAGACTTACAAGAGACCCAGTACTTC.

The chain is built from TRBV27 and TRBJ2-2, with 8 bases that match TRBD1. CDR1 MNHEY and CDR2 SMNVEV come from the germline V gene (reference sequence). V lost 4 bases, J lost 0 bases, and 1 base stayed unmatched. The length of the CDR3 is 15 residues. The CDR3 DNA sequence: TGTGCCAGCAGTTCGGGACAGGCGAACACCGGGGAGCTGTTTTTT. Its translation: CASSSGQANTGELFF.

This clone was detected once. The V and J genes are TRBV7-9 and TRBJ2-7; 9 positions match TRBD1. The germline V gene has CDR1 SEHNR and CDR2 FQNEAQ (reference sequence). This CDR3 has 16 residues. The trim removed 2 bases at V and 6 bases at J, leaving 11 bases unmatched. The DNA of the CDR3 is TGTGCCAGCAGCTTAAATTACAGGGGGCCGGGGGGCGAGCAGTACTTC. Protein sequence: CASSLNYRGPGGEQYF.

The CDR3 DNA reads as TGTGCCAGCAGCTTCTTATCGGGGGGCGCCTACGAGCAGTACTTC. Residues: CASSFLSGGAYEQYF. This chain joins TRBV11-3 and TRBJ2-7, with D possibly matching TRBD2 (7 bases). Trimming left V 3 bases short and J 2 bases short, with 14 bases between. The CDR3 has 15 residues. From germline, CDR1 is SGHNT and CDR2 YENEEA.

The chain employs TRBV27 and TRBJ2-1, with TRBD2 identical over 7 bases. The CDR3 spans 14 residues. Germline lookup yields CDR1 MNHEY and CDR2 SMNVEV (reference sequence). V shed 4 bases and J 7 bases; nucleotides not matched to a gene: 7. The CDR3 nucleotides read TGTGCCAGCAGTTGGGGCGGGAGAATTAATGAGCAGTTCTTC. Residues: CASSWGGRINEQFF.

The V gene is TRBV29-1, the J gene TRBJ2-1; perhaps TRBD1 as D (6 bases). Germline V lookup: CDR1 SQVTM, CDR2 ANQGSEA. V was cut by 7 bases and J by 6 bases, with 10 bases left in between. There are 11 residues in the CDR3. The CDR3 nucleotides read TGCAGCGCGCAGGGGCGCAATGAGCAGTTCTTC. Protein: CSAQGRNEQFF.

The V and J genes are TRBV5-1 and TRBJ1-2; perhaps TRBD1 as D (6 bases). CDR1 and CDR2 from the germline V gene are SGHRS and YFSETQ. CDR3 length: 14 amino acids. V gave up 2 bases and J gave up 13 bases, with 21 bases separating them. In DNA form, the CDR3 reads TGCGCCAGCAGCTTACAACAGGGTACCCCTGGATTCACCTTC. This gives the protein CASSLQQGTPGFTF.

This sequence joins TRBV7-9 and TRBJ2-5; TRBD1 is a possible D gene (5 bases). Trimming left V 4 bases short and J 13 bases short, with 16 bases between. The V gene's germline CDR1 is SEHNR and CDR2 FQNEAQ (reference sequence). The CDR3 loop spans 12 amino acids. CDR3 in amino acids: CASSYRNRSAYF. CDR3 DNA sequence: TGTGCCAGCAGCTACAGGAACCGGAGCGCGTACTTC.

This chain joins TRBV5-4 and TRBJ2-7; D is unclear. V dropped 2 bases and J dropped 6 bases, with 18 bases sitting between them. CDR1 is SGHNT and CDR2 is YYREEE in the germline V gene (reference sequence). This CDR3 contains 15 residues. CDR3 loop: CASSFRDSKPSEQYF. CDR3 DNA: TGTGCCAGCAGCTTTAGAGACTCGAAACCATCCGAGCAGTACTTC.

This chain's CDR3 is CASSFLDRQETQYF. The CDR3 nucleotides are TGTGCCAGCAGCTTTCTCGACAGACAAGAGACCCAGTACTTC. The chain has TRBV5-6 and TRBJ2-5, with D possibly TRBD1 on 5 matching bases. This CDR3 has 14 amino acids. CDR1 SGHDT and CDR2 YYEEEE come from the germline V gene. V was pared by 2 bases and J by 2 bases, with 10 bases between.

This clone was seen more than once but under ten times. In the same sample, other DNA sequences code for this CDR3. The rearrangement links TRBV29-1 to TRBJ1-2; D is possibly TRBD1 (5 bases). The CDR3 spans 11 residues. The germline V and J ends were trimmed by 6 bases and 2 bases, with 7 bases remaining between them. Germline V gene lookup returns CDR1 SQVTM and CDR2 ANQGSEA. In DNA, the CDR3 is TGCAGCGTGGGGGGAAACTATGGCTACACCTTC. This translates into CSVGGNYGYTF.

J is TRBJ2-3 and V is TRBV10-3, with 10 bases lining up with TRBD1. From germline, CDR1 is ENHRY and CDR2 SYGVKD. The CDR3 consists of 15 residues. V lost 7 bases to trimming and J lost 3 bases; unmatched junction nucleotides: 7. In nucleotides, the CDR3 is TGTGCCATCATGACAGGACAGGGGGGGACAGATACGCAGTATTTT. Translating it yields CAIMTGQGGTDTQYF.

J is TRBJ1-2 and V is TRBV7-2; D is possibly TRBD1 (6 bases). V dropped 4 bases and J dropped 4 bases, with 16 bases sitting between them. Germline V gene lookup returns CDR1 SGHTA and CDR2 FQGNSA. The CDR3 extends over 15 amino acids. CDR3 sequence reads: CASSSLPDRPYGYTF. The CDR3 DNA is TGTGCCAGCAGCTCCCTTCCTGACAGGCCCTATGGCTACACCTTC.

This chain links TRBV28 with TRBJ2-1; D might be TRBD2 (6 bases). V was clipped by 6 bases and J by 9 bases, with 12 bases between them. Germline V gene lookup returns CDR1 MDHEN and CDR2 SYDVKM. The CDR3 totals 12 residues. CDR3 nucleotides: TGTGCCAGCAGAGCGGCGGGGCTTGAGCAGTTCTTC. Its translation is CASRAAGLEQFF.

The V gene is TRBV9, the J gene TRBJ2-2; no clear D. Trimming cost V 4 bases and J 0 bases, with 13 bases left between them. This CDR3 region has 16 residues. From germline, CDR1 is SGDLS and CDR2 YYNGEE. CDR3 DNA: TGTGCCAGCAGCCTGATGGGCGAGACGAACACCGGGGAGCTGTTTTTT. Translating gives CASSLMGETNTGELFF.

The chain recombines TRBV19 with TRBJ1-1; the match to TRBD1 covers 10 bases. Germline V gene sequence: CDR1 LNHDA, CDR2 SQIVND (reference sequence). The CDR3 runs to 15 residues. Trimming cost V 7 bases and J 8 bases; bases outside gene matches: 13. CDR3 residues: CASMVTGGVYEEAFF. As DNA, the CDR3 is TGTGCCAGTATGGTGACAGGGGGCGTGTACGAGGAAGCTTTCTTT.

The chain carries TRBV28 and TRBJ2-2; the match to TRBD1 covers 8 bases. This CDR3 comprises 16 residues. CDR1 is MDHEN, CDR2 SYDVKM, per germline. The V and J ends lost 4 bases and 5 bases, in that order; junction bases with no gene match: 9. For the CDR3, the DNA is TGTGCCAGCAGTTGGGGACGGGACAGGATAACCGGGGAGCTGTTTTTT. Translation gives CASSWGRDRITGELFF.

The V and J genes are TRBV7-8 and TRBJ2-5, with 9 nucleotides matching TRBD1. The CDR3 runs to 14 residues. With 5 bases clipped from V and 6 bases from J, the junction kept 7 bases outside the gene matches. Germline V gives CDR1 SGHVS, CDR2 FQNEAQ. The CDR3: CASSPWDRAQTQYF. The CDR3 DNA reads TGTGCCAGCAGCCCATGGGACAGGGCGCAGACCCAGTACTTC.